Detailed here is one T cell receptor beta chain. The germline CDR1 and CDR2 sequences are MGHRA and YSYEKL. The CDR3 is made up of 15 amino acids. Trimming took 0 bases from V and 7 from J; bases not matched to a gene: 4. These data are taken from a study of blood T cell repertoires in COVID-19. This table comes from immunoSEQ multiplex PCR, and its TCRdb copy is limited to in-frame clones, with some not included. The sample includes tens of thousands of clones, 70% to 90% of them seen just once. Sequencing used peripheral blood. The origin of this receptor is a man aged 65 to 85 with active or convalescent COVID-19. This chain connects TRBV4-1 to TRBJ1-5, with 9 bases fitting TRBD1. CDR3 DNA sequence: TGCGCCAGCAGCCAAGACGGGACAGGGTGGCAGCCCCAGCATTTT. It codes for CASSQDGTGWQPQHF.